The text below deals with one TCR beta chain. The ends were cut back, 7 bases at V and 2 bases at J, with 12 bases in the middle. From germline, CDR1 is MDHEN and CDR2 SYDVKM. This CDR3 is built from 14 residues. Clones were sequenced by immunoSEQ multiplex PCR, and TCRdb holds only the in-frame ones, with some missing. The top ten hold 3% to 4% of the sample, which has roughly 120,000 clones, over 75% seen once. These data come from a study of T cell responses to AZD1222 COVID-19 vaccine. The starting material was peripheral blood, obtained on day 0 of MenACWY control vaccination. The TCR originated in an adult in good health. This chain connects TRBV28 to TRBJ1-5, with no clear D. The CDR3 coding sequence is TGTGCCAGCATCCGCATGGGAGGCAATCAGCCCCAGCATTTT. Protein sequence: CASIRMGGNQPQHF.